These T cell receptor beta chains were read from a single sample in a study of T cells after yellow fever vaccination. TCRdb analysed the 5' RACE reads with MiXCR anew, one entry per CDR3 protein. The table shows 450,000 to 650,000 distinct CDR3 sequences, with 21% occurring only once. The sample in question was PBMCs, obtained less than 25 days after the first yellow fever vaccination. The receptors were gathered from a man younger than 35 who received the YFV17D yellow fever vaccine. Both conserved end residues are part of each CDR3. A D gene is named only where the DNA matches it firmly. Clone size is given for some rows only: seen once, a few or many times, or a class if the clone is expanded.

v_call: TRBV6-2/TRBV6-3
d_call: -
clone_size: -
j_call: TRBJ1-1
cdr3_nt: TGTGCCAGCAGCGAGACACGGACTAACACTGAAGCTTTCTTT
cdr3_aa: CASSETRTNTEAFF

v_call: TRBV2
d_call: -
clone_size: -
j_call: TRBJ2-5
cdr3_nt: TGTGCCAGCAGTTCAAGAAGGGGTGTGGAGACCCAGTACTTC
cdr3_aa: CASSSRRGVETQYF

v_call: TRBV7-2
d_call: TRBD1
clone_size: many
j_call: TRBJ1-2
cdr3_nt: TGTGCCAGCAGCCTCCAGCCCCAGGGGGCCAACTATGGCTACACCTTC
cdr3_aa: CASSLQPQGANYGYTF

v_call: TRBV20-1
d_call: -
clone_size: -
j_call: TRBJ1-2
cdr3_nt: TGCAGTGTTTTGGGGAAGGGGTATGGCTACACCTTC
cdr3_aa: CSVLGKGYGYTF

v_call: TRBV7-2
d_call: -
clone_size: -
j_call: TRBJ2-3
cdr3_nt: TGTGCCAGCAGCTTATGGCCAACCCTGCAGTATTTT
cdr3_aa: CASSLWPTLQYF

v_call: TRBV7-2
d_call: TRBD1
clone_size: -
j_call: TRBJ2-5
cdr3_nt: TGTGCCAGCAGCTTTCCCCGACAGGGGGGGGAGACCCAGTACTTC
cdr3_aa: CASSFPRQGGETQYF

v_call: TRBV4-1
d_call: -
clone_size: many
j_call: TRBJ2-5
cdr3_nt: TGCGCCAGCAGCCACCCCGGGCTTAGGGGGGGGGCGTTCCAAGAGACCCAGTACTTC
cdr3_aa: CASSHPGLRGGAFQETQYF

v_call: TRBV7-9
d_call: -
clone_size: few
j_call: TRBJ1-1
cdr3_nt: TGTGCCAGCAGCTTACAACCTGAAGCTTTCTTT
cdr3_aa: CASSLQPEAFF

v_call: TRBV5-4
d_call: TRBD1
clone_size: few
j_call: TRBJ1-1
cdr3_nt: TGTGCCAGCAGCCGACCGGGACAGTTGAACACTGAAGCTTTCTTT
cdr3_aa: CASSRPGQLNTEAFF

v_call: TRBV20-1
d_call: -
clone_size: many
j_call: TRBJ2-5
cdr3_nt: TGCAGTGGTTGGACACCGGGCGGGGCCCAGTACTTC
cdr3_aa: CSGWTPGGAQYF

v_call: TRBV28
d_call: -
clone_size: once
j_call: TRBJ1-2
cdr3_nt: TGTGCCAGCAATCGGGGGAATGGCTACACCTTC
cdr3_aa: CASNRGNGYTF

v_call: TRBV20-1
d_call: TRBD2
clone_size: few
j_call: TRBJ2-3
cdr3_nt: TGCAGTGCTAGAGATTTGGCTAGCGGGGGACCAGATACGCAGTATTTT
cdr3_aa: CSARDLASGGPDTQYF

v_call: TRBV12-3/TRBV12-4
d_call: -
clone_size: many
j_call: TRBJ1-1
cdr3_nt: TGTGCCAGCAGCCGGGTCAGGGAAGCTTTCTTT
cdr3_aa: CASSRVREAFF

v_call: TRBV24-1
d_call: TRBD1
clone_size: -
j_call: TRBJ2-1
cdr3_nt: TGTGCCACCAGTGATGGACAGGGTCACTACAATGAGCAGTTCTTC
cdr3_aa: CATSDGQGHYNEQFF

v_call: TRBV6-1
d_call: TRBD2
clone_size: -
j_call: TRBJ2-5
cdr3_nt: TGTGCCAGCAGTGATCAGTCTAGCGGACAAGAGACCCAGTACTTC
cdr3_aa: CASSDQSSGQETQYF

v_call: TRBV18
d_call: TRBD2
clone_size: few
j_call: TRBJ2-3
cdr3_nt: TGTGCCAGCTCACCAGGAAGCGGGGGTCGGGATACGCAGTATTTT
cdr3_aa: CASSPGSGGRDTQYF

v_call: TRBV29-1
d_call: -
clone_size: few
j_call: TRBJ2-3
cdr3_nt: TGCAGCGTTGATAGCGGAGTTAGCACAGATACGCAGTATTTT
cdr3_aa: CSVDSGVSTDTQYF

v_call: TRBV28
d_call: TRBD1
clone_size: few
j_call: TRBJ1-6
cdr3_nt: TGTGCCAGCAGTTTCCGGACAGGGGAGCCCTCCTATAATTCACCCCTCCACTTT
cdr3_aa: CASSFRTGEPSYNSPLHF

v_call: TRBV10-3
d_call: TRBD2
clone_size: -
j_call: TRBJ2-5
cdr3_nt: TGTGCCATCAGTTTGACTAGCGGGGGGCAAGAGACCCAGTACTTC
cdr3_aa: CAISLTSGGQETQYF

v_call: TRBV6-2/TRBV6-3
d_call: -
clone_size: few
j_call: TRBJ2-2
cdr3_nt: TGTGCCAGCGTGTGGGGTTGGACCGGGGAGCTGTTTTTT
cdr3_aa: CASVWGWTGELFF

v_call: TRBV7-2
d_call: -
clone_size: -
j_call: TRBJ1-1
cdr3_nt: TGTGCCAGCAACTTGGGACCGATGAACACTGAAGCTTTCTTT
cdr3_aa: CASNLGPMNTEAFF

v_call: TRBV7-2
d_call: TRBD2
clone_size: -
j_call: TRBJ2-5
cdr3_nt: TGTGCCAGCAGCATGTCCCCGGCGGGGGGGCGAGAGACCCAGTACTTC
cdr3_aa: CASSMSPAGGRETQYF

v_call: TRBV6-4
d_call: -
clone_size: -
j_call: TRBJ2-3
cdr3_nt: TGTGCCAGCAGTGACTCCCGGGATACGCAGTATTTT
cdr3_aa: CASSDSRDTQYF